This T cell receptor (beta chain) was retrieved from a study of cytomegalovirus exposure and HLA in healthy donors (dated by TCRdb to about 2017). Background for the entire study: An earlier analysis of approximately 640 of the donors reported 250 to 300 Gb of sequence data and 117 million unique TCR beta sequences from some 180 million T cells. Around 300 gigabases of sequencing data and roughly 90 million unique TCR sequences were included in an early release covering under 650 HLA-typed donors. The genetic ancestry cluster associated with self-reported Caucasian donors included about four fifths of the roughly 360 genotyped donors. The aim of the study was to test whether cataloging public T cell receptors could identify signatures of past pathogen exposure. The study used immunosequencing to profile the T cell repertoires of approximately 650 subjects and linked those repertoires to cytomegalovirus serostatus. In addition to the first cohort of 500 to 850 subjects, a separate validation cohort of some 120 different subjects was used. To predict cytomegalovirus infection status, the study combined high-throughput TCR immunosequencing, statistical association of individual TCRs with disease status, and machine learning. A later analysis re-examined previously published TCR beta repertoires from just over 650 donors and added high-resolution HLA genotyping to investigate patterns of TCR occurrence. Rather than drawing on any new phenotypic data, the later analysis identified candidate immune exposures from TCR beta sequences and the way those sequences occurred across donors. An earlier analysis of 450 to 750 of the donors used high-throughput TCR beta sequencing to judge whether each TCR beta V gene segment behaved as functional or pseudogenic. Donor age, sex, ethnicity and CMV serostatus were compiled together with the repertoire data. Genome-wide SNP genotypes for about three fifths of the roughly 670 donors were used in a later genetic analysis, which treated that subset as a discovery cohort. Every discovery cohort repertoire had been produced on one sequencing platform. HLA typing covered class I and class II loci at four-digit resolution. The number of donors typed differed by locus, with about 629-640 for A, B, C, DRB1 and DQB1, 522 for DQA1, 600 to 610 for DPA1, and around 460 for DPB1. Four or five DR-DQ haplotypes were handled as single units for association and clustering because linkage in the cohort was strong. Across under 500 genotyped donors of the cohort, an average of approximately 220,000 unique TCR beta nucleotide sequences per donor were sequenced, and approximately 17% of those sequences were non-productive. Broad study findings and their caveats: The study listed 164 TCR beta chains as associated with cytomegalovirus. Strong co-occurrence of HLA alleles, especially DR and DQ, made assigning TCR associations to individual alleles difficult. In this cohort, only TCR beta chains were sequenced, and detectable features were limited by the absence of alpha or paired-chain data. For the cohort, immune exposure information was limited to CMV serostatus. According to a later analysis, most CMV-associated TCR beta chains appeared to be HLA-restricted, and the HLA associations seemed to be driven largely by CMV exposure. It was suggested by the authors that the approach could potentially be generalized to other disease states and immunological phenotypes. At a false discovery rate of 0.05, a later analysis linked around 15,000 TCR beta sequences to specific HLA alleles. The earlier analysis of about 600 of the donors excluded 15 to 20 rarely observed V segments, including chromosome 9 orphons, because counts were too low. In a later genetic analysis, fewer N-insertions in productive TCRs were reported among donors in an Asian-associated ancestry cluster than the roughly 700-donor mean. In an earlier analysis of around 600 of the donors, most TCR beta V segments were observed in productive rearrangements about 87% or about 30% of the time, broadly matching IMGT annotations. A later genetic analysis associated a missense DCLRE1C variant with V-gene and J-gene trimming of TCR beta chains, and an independent cohort replicated the association. A cluster of highly shared sequence variants was judged likely to be a technical artifact of the sequencing pipeline. Presence/absence analyses assumed roughly uniform sequencing depth across donors, an assumption that may not hold. A later analysis found that TCR association rates varied across HLA loci, with DRB1 alleles showing the most associated TCRs and HLA-C alleles the fewest. Correlated functional status among segregating V segments might be attributable to linkage disequilibrium, but an unknown experimental factor could not be ruled out. Cytomegalovirus status was reported to be diagnosed by the classifier with high specificity and sensitivity in both the original and validation cohorts. In vitro tests confirmed that three of the cytomegalovirus-associated TCR beta chains recognize cytomegalovirus antigens. HLA typing was unavailable for some donors at each locus, so association tests used only the typed subset. Compared with equally common non-associated chains, HLA-associated TCR beta chains in a later analysis were more clonally expanded and had lower generation probabilities. Most TCR sequences were observed very rarely across donors, whereas some public TCRs were present in many individuals. A later analysis reported that several top co-occurrence clusters appeared linked to parvovirus B19, influenza, CMV and Epstein-Barr virus. A further reported finding was that TCR beta sequences accurately predicted the HLA-A and HLA-B alleles for most subjects in the first cohort. Because the 87-base-pair reads could not distinguish some IMGT-functional V segments, including TRBV6-2 and TRBV6-3, those segments were excluded.

The cohort consisted of approximately 690 healthy bone marrow donors. All cohort members were sampled while nominally healthy, although unrecorded immune exposures were likely present. The donor was CMV seropositive and belonged to the group of more than 250 seropositive cohort members. Every donor gave a peripheral blood sample, and the peripheral blood mononuclear cells from that sample were used for TCR beta sequencing. The Qiagen DNeasy Blood Extraction Kit was used to extract genomic DNA from the blood cell samples. On this clone: Its antigen remains unidentified. Per-base quality was not reported, and no clone a single base away is much larger than it.

The protocol used for the library was the immunoSEQ multiplex PCR assay. For the multiplex PCR, a mixture combining 60 forward primers for TCR Vbeta segments and 13 reverse primers for TCR Jbeta segments was used. The CDR3 region of rearranged TCR beta genes was amplified from genomic DNA with a multiplex PCR assay. The Illumina HiSeq System was used to sequence the amplified TCR beta libraries as 87-base-pair reads. As for the authors' bioinformatics: In a later analysis, 77 million or so unique TCR beta chains were counted across the 650 to 700 repertoires, and approximately 9.9 million of these chains were shared by at least two donors. A nearest-neighbor algorithm error-corrected the raw reads and collapsed the reads into unique sequences, merging closely related sequences to remove PCR and sequencing errors. CDR3 sequences were aligned to IMGT reference sequences to assign V, D and J gene segments. For a sequence to be retained, at least a six-nucleotide match to both a V gene segment and a J gene segment was required. A rearrangement was called productive if the CDR3 had no stop codons and remained in frame with V and J, and every other rearrangement was called non-productive. CDR3 was defined by IMGT convention, running from the second conserved V-encoded cysteine to the conserved J-encoded phenylalanine. In an earlier analysis of more than 550 of the donors, sequences lacking an unambiguous match to a single V gene segment were excluded. In an earlier analysis of some 590 of the donors, V segments were called functional above 56.7% productive rearrangements and were called segregating when the between-donor standard deviation exceeded 5%. A statistical classification framework was developed to diagnose cytomegalovirus status using the catalog of TCR beta chain sequences. A later analysis assigned V and J genes by comparing TCR nucleotide sequences with IMGT/GENE-DB human TR gene sequences. Using the TCRdist pipeline, a later analysis assigned CDR3 sequences along with most-parsimonious VDJ recombination scenarios. In a later analysis, each TCR beta chain was defined by its CDR3 amino acid sequence together with its V-gene family, and reads lacking a unique V-gene family were excluded. To address suspected cross-contamination and a sequencing artifact, a later analysis removed under 600 highly shared, low-generation-probability nucleotide sequences. A later analysis calculated a clonal expansion index for each public chain from normalized within-repertoire ranks of inferred template counts. In a later analysis, generation probabilities were computed using a VDJ recombination model fitted to out-of-frame rearrangements, and the results were checked against IGoR. In a later analysis, TCR-TCR, TCR-HLA and TCR-CMV co-occurrence was scored with hypergeometric tests, and a repertoire-size bias correction was applied to TCR pairs. To estimate false discovery rates, a later analysis permuted the HLA or CMV assignments 20 times. In a later analysis, co-occurring TCRs were grouped using DBSCAN, and TCRdist sequence similarity was added for clustering within HLA-allele-positive subsets. Co-occurrence clustering excluded repertoires with fewer than 30,000 or more than 120,000 public chains, plus five with anomalous nucleotide sharing. The immuneACCESS repertoire file appears here via TCRdb, limited to in-frame rearrangements. These files lack a portion of the clones; in checked studies, under half of the deficit traces to unresolved V genes, and the cause of the others is not known. V and J calls and clone size are as listed in that table; D and trimming were resolved from the DNA. Recorded for this sample are 150,000 or so clones; almost 80% of them occurred a single time. The ten largest clonotypes hold roughly 9.3% of the sample.

CDR1 MNHNY and CDR2 SVGAGI were looked up in the germline V gene (reference sequence). V is pared back by 2 bases and J by 4 bases, with 12 bases lying between the germline termini. Its CDR3 holds 15 amino acids, cysteine through phenylalanine. Only the CDR3 DNA is retained, 45 bases long and in frame from the first base. This chain is built from TRBV6-6 and TRBJ1-5, with a tentative D gene TRBD1 over 5 matching bases. The receptor was isolated from a man in his late teens or twenties in good health and CMV-seropositive. Sequencing was performed on PBMCs. The CDR3 reads as follows: CASSYGQGFNQPQHF. In nucleotide form, the sequence is TGTGCCAGCAGTTACGGGCAGGGTTTTAATCAGCCCCAGCATTTT.